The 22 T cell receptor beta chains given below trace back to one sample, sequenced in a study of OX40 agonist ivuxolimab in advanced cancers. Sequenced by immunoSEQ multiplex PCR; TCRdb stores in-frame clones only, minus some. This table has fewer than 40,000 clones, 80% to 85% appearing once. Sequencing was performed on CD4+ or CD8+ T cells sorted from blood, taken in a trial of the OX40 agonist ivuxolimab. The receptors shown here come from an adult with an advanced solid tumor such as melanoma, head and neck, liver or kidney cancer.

CDR3 region: CASRVAGVEADTQYF. The CDR3 region has the DNA TGTGCCAGCAGGGTGGCGGGAGTAGAGGCAGATACGCAGTATTTT. J is TRBJ2-3 and V is TRBV5-4, with TRBD2 identical over 7 bases. The CDR3 totals 15 residues. J was trimmed by 4 bases and V by 5 bases; bases with no gene match: 10. From germline, CDR1 is SGHNT and CDR2 YYREEE (reference sequence).

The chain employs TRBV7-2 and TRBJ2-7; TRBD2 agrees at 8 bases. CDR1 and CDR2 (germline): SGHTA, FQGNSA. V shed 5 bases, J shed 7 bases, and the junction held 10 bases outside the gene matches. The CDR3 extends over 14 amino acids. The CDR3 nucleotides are TGTGCCAGCAGCCACCCGGGGGGGGCGGGAGAGCAGTACTTC. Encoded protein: CASSHPGGAGEQYF.

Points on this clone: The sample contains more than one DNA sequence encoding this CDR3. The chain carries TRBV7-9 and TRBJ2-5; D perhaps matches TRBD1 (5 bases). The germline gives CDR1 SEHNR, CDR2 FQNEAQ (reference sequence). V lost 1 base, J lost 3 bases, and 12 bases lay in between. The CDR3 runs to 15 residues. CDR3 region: CASSLGGGREETQYF. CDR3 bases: TGTGCCAGCAGCTTAGGGGGCGGCCGAGAAGAGACCCAGTACTTC.

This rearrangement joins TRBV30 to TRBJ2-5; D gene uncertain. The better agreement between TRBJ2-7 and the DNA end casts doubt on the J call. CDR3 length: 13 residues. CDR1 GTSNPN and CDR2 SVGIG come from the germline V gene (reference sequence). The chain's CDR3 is CAWSRSPPPEQYF. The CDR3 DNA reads TGTGCCTGGAGCCGTTCCCCGCCGCCCGAGCAGTACTTC.

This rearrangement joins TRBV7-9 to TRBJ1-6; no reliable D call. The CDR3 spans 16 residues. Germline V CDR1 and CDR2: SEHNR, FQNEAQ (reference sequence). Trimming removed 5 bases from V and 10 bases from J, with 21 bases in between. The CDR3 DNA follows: TGTGCCAGCAGCCCCACGCTCGGGGTCACTAGGTCACCCCTCCACTTT. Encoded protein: CASSPTLGVTRSPLHF.

The DNA for the CDR3 is TGTGCCAGCAGCTTAGGACAGGCAGTCTACAATGAGCAGTTCTTC. Translating it yields CASSLGQAVYNEQFF. The V call is TRBV7-6, the J call TRBJ2-1; possible D gene TRBD1, 6 bases. V was cut by 1 base and J by 3 bases, with 10 bases left in between. The CDR3 totals 15 residues. Germline V gene sequence: CDR1 SGHVS, CDR2 FNYEAQ.

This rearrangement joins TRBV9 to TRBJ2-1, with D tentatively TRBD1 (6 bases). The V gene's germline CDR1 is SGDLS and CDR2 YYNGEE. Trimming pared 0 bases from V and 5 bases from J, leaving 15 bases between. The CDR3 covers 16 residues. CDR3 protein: CASSVAGSGAHNEQFF. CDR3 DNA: TGTGCCAGCAGCGTAGCTGGGTCAGGGGCCCACAATGAGCAGTTCTTC.

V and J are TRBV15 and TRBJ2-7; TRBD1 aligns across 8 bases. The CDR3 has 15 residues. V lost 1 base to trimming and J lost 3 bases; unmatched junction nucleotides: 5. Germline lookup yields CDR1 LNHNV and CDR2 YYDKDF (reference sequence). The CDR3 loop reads CATSRAQGARYEQYF. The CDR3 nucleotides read TGTGCCACCAGCAGAGCCCAGGGGGCCCGCTACGAGCAGTACTTC.

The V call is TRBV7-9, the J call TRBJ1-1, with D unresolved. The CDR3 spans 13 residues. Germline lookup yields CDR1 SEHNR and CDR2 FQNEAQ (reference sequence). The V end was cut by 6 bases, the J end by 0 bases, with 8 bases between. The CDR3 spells CASSWDLNTEAFF. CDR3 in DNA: TGTGCCAGCAGTTGGGATTTGAACACTGAAGCTTTCTTT. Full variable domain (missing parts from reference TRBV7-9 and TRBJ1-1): DTGVSQNPRHKITKRGQNVTFRCDPISEHNRLYWYRQTLGQGPEFLTYFQNEAQLEKSRLLSDRFSAERPKGSFSTLEIQRTEQGDSAMYLCASSWDLNTEAFFGQGTRLTVV.

CDR3 sequence: CASSRPRRNEQFF. The DNA of the CDR3 is TGTGCCAGCAGCCGCCCGAGAAGGAATGAGCAGTTCTTC. The chain has TRBV7-2 and TRBJ2-1; D not certain. CDR1 SGHTA and CDR2 FQGNSA come from the germline V gene. V was clipped by 5 bases and J by 7 bases, with 12 bases between them. This CDR3 contains 13 residues.

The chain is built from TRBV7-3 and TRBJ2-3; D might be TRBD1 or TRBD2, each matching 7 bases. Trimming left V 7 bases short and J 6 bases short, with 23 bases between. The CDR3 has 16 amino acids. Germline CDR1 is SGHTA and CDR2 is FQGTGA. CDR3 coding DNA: TGTGCCAGCACCCTAGGGGGCCGGGGGGCAGGGGATACGCAGTATTTT. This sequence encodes CASTLGGRGAGDTQYF. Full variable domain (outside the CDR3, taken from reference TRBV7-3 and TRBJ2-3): GAGVSQTPSNKVTEKGKYVELRCDPISGHTALYWYRQSLGQGPEFLIYFQGTGAADDSGLPNDRFFAVRPEGSVSTLKIQRTERGDSAVYLCASTLGGRGAGDTQYFGPGTRLTVL.

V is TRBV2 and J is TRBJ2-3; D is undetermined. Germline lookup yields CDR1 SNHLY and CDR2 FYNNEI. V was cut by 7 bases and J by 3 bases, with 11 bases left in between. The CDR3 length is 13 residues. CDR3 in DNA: TGTGCCAGCATCGGGCAGATTACAGATACGCAGTATTTT. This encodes CASIGQITDTQYF.

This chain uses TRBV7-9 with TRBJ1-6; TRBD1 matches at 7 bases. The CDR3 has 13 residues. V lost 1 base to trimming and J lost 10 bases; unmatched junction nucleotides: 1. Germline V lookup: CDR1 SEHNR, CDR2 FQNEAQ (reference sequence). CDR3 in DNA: TGTGCCAGCAGCTTAGGAGGGGGCTCACCCCTCCACTTT. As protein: CASSLGGGSPLHF.

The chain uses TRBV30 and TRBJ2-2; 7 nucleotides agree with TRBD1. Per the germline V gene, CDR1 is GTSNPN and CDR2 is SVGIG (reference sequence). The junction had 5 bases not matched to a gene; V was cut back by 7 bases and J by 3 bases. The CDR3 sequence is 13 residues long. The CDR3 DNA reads TGTGCCTCATACACAGGGGACACCGGGGAGCTGTTTTTT. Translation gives CASYTGDTGELFF.

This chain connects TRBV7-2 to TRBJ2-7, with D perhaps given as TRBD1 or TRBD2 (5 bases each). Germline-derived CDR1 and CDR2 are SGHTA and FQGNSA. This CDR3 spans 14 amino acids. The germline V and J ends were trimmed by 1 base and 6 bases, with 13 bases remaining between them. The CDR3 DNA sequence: TGTGCCAGCAGCTTAGGAGCGGTGCAGGGCGAGCAGTACTTC. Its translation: CASSLGAVQGEQYF.

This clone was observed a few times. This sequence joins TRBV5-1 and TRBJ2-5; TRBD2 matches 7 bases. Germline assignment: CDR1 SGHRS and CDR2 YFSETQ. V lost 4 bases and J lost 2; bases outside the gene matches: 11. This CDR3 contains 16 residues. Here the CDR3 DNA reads TGCGCCAGCAGCCCGGAGGGTAGCGGGTCTCAAGAGACCCAGTACTTC. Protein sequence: CASSPEGSGSQETQYF.

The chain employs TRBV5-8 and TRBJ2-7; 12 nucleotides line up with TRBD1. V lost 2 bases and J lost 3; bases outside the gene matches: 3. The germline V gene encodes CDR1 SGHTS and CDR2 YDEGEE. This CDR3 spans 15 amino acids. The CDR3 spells CASSFGTGGFYEQYF. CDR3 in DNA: TGTGCCAGCAGCTTTGGGACAGGGGGCTTCTACGAGCAGTACTTC.

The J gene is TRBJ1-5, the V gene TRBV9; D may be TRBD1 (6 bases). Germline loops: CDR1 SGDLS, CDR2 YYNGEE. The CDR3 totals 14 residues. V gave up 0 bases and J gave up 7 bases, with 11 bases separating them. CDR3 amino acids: CASSVGTAGQPQHF. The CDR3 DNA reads TGTGCCAGCAGCGTAGGGACAGCCGGACAGCCCCAGCATTTT.

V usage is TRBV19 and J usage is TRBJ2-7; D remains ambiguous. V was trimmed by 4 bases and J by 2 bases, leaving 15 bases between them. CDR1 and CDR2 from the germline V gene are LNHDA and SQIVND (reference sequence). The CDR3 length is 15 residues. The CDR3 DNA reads TGTGCCAGTAGTAGGACCGGGCCAACCGCCTACGAGCAGTACTTC. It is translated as CASSRTGPTAYEQYF. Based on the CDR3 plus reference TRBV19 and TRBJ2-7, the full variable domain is DGGITQSPKYLFRKEGQNVTLSCEQNLNHDAMYWYRQDPGQGLRLIYYSQIVNDFQKGDIAEGYSVSREKKESFPLTVTSAQKNPTAFYLCASSRTGPTAYEQYFGPGTRLTVT.

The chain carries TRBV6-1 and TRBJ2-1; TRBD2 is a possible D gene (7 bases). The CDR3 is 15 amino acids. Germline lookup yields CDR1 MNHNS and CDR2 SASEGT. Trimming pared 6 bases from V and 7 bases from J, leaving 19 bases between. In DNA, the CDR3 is TGTGCCAGCAGGACCCCCGGCGGGGGCCTTAATGAGCAGTTCTTC. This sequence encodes CASRTPGGGLNEQFF.

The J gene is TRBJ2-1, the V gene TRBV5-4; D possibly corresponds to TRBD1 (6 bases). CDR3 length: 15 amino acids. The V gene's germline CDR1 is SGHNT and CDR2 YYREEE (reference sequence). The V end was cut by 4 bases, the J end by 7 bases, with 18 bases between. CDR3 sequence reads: CASSPFTGSSNEQFF. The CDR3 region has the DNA TGTGCCAGCAGCCCATTCACAGGGTCATCGAATGAGCAGTTCTTC.

The CDR3 reads CASRVSGRVSTGELFF. DNA for the CDR3: TGTGCCAGCAGGGTTAGCGGGAGAGTTTCGACCGGGGAGCTGTTTTTT. The chain combines TRBV27 with TRBJ2-2, with 9 positions matching TRBD2. V was clipped by 6 bases and J by 5 bases; unmatched bases: 10. CDR3 length equals 16 residues. Germline-derived CDR1 and CDR2 are MNHEY and SMNVEV (reference sequence).